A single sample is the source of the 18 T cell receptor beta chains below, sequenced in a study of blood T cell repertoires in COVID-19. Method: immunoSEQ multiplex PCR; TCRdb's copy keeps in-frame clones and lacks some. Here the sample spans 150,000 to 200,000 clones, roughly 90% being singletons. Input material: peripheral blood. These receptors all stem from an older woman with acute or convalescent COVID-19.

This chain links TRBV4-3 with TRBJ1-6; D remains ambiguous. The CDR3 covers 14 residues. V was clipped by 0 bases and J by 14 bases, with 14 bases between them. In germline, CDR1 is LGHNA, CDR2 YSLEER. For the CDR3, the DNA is TGCGCCAGCAGCCAAGACACCGGTTGGGAGTCCCTCCACTTT. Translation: CASSQDTGWESLHF.

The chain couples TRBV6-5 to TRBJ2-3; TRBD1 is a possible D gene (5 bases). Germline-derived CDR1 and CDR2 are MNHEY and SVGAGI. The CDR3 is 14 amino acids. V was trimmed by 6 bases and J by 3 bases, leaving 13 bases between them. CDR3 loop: CASRPQGLTDTQYF. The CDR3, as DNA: TGTGCCAGCAGACCGCAGGGATTGACAGATACGCAGTATTTT.

The CDR3 region has the DNA TGTGCCAGCAGCCTCGGGACTAGGGGCGAGCAGTACTTC. Translating it yields CASSLGTRGEQYF. The genes are TRBV14 and TRBJ2-7; 8 nucleotides align to TRBD2. The CDR3 contains 13 residues. Losses at the gene ends were 4 bases for V and 6 bases for J; bases not matched to a gene: 5. Germline V lookup: CDR1 SGHDN, CDR2 FVKESK. The whole variable domain, remainder taken from reference TRBV14 and TRBJ2-7, is EAGVTQFPSHSVIEKGQTVTLRCDPISGHDNLYWYRRVMGKEIKFLLHFVKESKQDESGMPNNRFLAERTGGTYSTLKVQPAELEDSGVYFCASSLGTRGEQYFGPGTRLTVT.

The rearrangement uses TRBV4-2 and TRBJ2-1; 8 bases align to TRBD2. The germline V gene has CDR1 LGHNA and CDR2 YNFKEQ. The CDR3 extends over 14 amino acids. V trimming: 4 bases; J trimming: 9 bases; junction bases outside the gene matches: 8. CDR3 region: CASSREGLVVEQFF. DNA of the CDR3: TGTGCCAGCAGCCGGGAGGGACTAGTTGTTGAGCAGTTCTTC.

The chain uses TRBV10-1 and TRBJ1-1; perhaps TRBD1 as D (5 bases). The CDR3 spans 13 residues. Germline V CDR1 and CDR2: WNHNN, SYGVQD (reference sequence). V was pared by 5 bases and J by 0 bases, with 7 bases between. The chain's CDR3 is CASSSGLNTEAFF. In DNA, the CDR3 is TGCGCCAGCAGTTCAGGGTTGAACACTGAAGCTTTCTTT.

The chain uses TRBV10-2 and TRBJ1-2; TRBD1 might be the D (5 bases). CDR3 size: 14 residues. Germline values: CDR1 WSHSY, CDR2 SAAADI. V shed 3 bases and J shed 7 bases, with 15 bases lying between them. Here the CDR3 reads CASSDPDGGVGYTF. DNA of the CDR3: TGCGCCAGCAGTGATCCGGACGGAGGGGTTGGCTACACCTTC.

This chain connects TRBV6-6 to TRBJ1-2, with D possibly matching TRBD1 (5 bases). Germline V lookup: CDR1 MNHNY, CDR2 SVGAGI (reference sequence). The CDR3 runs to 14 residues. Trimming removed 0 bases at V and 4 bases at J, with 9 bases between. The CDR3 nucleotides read TGTGCCAGCAGTTACTCGGGGCCGGTCTATGGCTACACCTTC. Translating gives CASSYSGPVYGYTF.

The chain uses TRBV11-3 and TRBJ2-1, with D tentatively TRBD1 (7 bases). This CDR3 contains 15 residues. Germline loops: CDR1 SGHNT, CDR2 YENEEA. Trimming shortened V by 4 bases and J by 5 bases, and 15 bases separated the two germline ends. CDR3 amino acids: CASSSRAGTDNEQFF. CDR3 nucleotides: TGTGCCAGCAGCTCTAGGGCGGGGACAGACAATGAGCAGTTCTTC. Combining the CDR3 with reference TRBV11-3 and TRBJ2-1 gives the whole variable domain EAGVVQSPRYKIIEKKQPVAFWCNPISGHNTLYWYLQNLGQGPELLIRYENEEAVDDSQLPKDRFSAERLKGVDSTLKIQPAELGDSAVYLCASSSRAGTDNEQFFGPGTRLTVL.

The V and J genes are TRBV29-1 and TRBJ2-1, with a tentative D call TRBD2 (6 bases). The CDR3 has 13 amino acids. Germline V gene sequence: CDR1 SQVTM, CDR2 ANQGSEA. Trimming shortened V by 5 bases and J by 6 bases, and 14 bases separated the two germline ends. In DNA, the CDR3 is TGCAGCGTTTCTTTGACTAGGCTCAATGAGCAGTTCTTC. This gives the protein CSVSLTRLNEQFF.

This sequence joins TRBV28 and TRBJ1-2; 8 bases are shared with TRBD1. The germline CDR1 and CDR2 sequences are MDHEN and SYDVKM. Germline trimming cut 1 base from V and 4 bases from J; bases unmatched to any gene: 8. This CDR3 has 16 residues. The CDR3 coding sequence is TGTGCCAGCAGTTTATCTAGTGGACAGGGAATCTATGGCTACACCTTC. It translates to CASSLSSGQGIYGYTF.

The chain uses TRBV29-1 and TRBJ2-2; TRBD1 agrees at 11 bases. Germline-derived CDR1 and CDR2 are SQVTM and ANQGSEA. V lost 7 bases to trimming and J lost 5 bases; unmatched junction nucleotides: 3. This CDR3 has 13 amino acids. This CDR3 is CSADRGRTGELFF. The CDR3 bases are TGCAGCGCGGACAGGGGGCGGACCGGGGAGCTGTTTTTT.

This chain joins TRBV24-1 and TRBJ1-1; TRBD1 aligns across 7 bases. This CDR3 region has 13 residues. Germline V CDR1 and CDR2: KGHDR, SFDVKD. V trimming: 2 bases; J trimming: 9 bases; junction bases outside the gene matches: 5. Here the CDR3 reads CATSDSRDSKAFF. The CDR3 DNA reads TGTGCCACCAGTGATTCCCGGGACAGTAAAGCTTTCTTT.

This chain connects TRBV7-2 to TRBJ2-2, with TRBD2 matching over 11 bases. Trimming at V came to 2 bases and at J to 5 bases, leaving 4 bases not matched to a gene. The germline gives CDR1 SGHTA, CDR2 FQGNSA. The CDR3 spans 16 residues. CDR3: CASSLSSGRSTGELFF. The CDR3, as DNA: TGTGCCAGCAGCTTATCTAGCGGGAGGAGTACCGGGGAGCTGTTTTTT.

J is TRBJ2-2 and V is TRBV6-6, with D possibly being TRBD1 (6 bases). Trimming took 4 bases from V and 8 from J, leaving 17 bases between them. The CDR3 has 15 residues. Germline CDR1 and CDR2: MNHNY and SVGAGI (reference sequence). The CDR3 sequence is CASSSVPQGQGELFF. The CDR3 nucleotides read TGTGCCAGCAGTTCCGTCCCCCAGGGGCAGGGGGAGCTGTTTTTT.

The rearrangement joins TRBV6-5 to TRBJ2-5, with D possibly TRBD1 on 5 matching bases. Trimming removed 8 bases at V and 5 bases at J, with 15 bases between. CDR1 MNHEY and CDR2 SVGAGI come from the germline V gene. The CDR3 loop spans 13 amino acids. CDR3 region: CASGAAPRETQYF. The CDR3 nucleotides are TGTGCCAGCGGGGCAGCCCCTAGGGAGACCCAGTACTTC.

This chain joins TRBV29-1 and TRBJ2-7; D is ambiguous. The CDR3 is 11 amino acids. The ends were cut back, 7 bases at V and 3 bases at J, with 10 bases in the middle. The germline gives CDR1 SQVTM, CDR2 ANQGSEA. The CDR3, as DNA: TGCAGCGCGATTTCGGGCTACGAGCAGTACTTC. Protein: CSAISGYEQYF.

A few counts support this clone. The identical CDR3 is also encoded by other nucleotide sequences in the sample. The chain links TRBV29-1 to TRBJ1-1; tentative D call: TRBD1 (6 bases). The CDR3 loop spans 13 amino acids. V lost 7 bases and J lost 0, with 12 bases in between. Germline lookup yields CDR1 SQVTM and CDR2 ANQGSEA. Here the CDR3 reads CSGGQGMNTEAFF. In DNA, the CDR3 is TGCAGCGGGGGTCAGGGGATGAACACTGAAGCTTTCTTT.

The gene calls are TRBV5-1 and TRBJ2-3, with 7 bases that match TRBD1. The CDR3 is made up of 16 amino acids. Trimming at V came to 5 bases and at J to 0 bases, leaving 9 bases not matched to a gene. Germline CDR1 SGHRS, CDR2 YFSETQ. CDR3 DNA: TGCGCCAGCAGGCCCATAGGGGGCTCTAGCACAGATACGCAGTATTTT. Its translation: CASRPIGGSSTDTQYF.